These T cell receptor beta chains were read from a single sample in a study of blood T cell repertoires in COVID-19. Sequenced by immunoSEQ multiplex PCR; TCRdb stores in-frame clones only, minus some. The sample holds 100,000 to 150,000 clones, around 88% seen once. Specimen: PBMCs or T cells enriched from blood (not recorded which). These TCRs come from a woman between 45 and 60 years old who had recovered from COVID-19. CDR3s include the opening cysteine and the closing phenylalanine or tryptophan. A D gene is named only where the DNA matches it firmly. Size is omitted from some rows. Given values are once, few, many or a class for expanded clones.

TGTGCCAGCAGCTTTGTGGGGGCGGCCTACAATGAGCAGTTCTTC,CASSFVGAAYNEQFF,NA,TRBJ2-1,NA,TRBV7-3,15
TGTGCCAGTAGTTGGACTAGCGGGGGGAGCTCCTACAATGAGCAGTTCTTC,CASSWTSGGSSYNEQFF,TRBD2,TRBJ2-1,NA,TRBV19,17
TGTGCCAGCCGTCTGGAGGGGCAAGAGACCCAGTACTTC,CASRLEGQETQYF,NA,TRBJ2-5,NA,TRBV6-5,13
TGTGCCGGCCCCTCCTACGAGCAGTACTTC,CAGPSYEQYF,NA,TRBJ2-7,NA,TRBV30,10
TGCGCCAACCAGAAGGAGGGCCCCTCCTACGAGCAGTACTTC,CANQKEGPSYEQYF,NA,TRBJ2-7,NA,TRBV5-1,14
TGTGCCATCAGTGACTTGCAGAAGGGGGAGCTGTTTTTT,CAISDLQKGELFF,NA,TRBJ2-2,NA,TRBV10-3,13
TGTGCCAGCAGTGGACCCGGGACAGACTATAATTCACCCCTCCACTTT,CASSGPGTDYNSPLHF,TRBD1,TRBJ1-6,NA,TRBV6-1,16
TGTGCCTGGACACAGTCGCCCTCCTCTGGAAACACCATATATTTT,CAWTQSPSSGNTIYF,NA,TRBJ1-3,NA,TRBV30,15
TGTGCCTGGAGTGTGGGGCAGGCCAACACTGAAGCTTTCTTT,CAWSVGQANTEAFF,NA,TRBJ1-1,NA,TRBV30,14
TGCGCCAGCAGCCAAGACCCAGGCACAGATACGCAGTATTTT,CASSQDPGTDTQYF,NA,TRBJ2-3,NA,TRBV4-3,14
TGTGCCAGCTCACCGCCATTGAGGGTGGACACTGAAGCTTTCTTT,CASSPPLRVDTEAFF,NA,TRBJ1-1,NA,TRBV18,15
TGTGCCAGCAGCTCCAGGGATGGAAATGGCTACACCTTC,CASSSRDGNGYTF,NA,TRBJ1-2,NA,TRBV5-4,13
TGTGCCAGCAGCTTGGGGGGGACAACCTACGAGCAGTACTTC,CASSLGGTTYEQYF,NA,TRBJ2-7,NA,TRBV5-4,14
TGCGCCAGCAGCCAGGACACTACCCTCTCCTACGAGCAGTACTTC,CASSQDTTLSYEQYF,NA,TRBJ2-7,NA,TRBV4-3,15
TGCACCAGCAGCAAGCCATCCGGGACAGGGGAGGGTTGGAACACTGAAGCTTTCTTT,CTSSKPSGTGEGWNTEAFF,NA,TRBJ1-1,NA,TRBV1,19
TGTGCCAGCAGCATTCCGGGACAGGGAACCAATGAGCAGTTCTTC,CASSIPGQGTNEQFF,TRBD1,TRBJ2-1,NA,TRBV5-4,15
TGTGCCAGCAGTTTAGGGACCCAGGGGACTAATACGCAGTATTTT,CASSLGTQGTNTQYF,NA,TRBJ2-3,NA,TRBV27,15
TGCAGCGTTCCGTCCCCACCCGGGCCCGGACAGCACGCAGGGGCTACCTACGAGCAGTACTTC,CSVPSPPGPGQHAGATYEQYF,NA,TRBJ2-7,NA,TRBV29-1,21
TGTGCCAGCAGCCCAGACCACAGAAACACCATATATTTT,CASSPDHRNTIYF,NA,TRBJ1-3,NA,TRBV3-1/TRBV3-2,13
TGTGCCAGCAGCTTAGCCCCCCGGGATGCCTACGAGCAGTACTTC,CASSLAPRDAYEQYF,NA,TRBJ2-7,NA,TRBV7-2,15
TGTGCCAGCAGCTTCACGGGACAACACTCTGGAAACACCATATATTTT,CASSFTGQHSGNTIYF,NA,TRBJ1-3,NA,TRBV9,16
TGCGCCAGCAGCCAAGGGACAGGGCCCTACGAGCAGTACTTC,CASSQGTGPYEQYF,TRBD1,TRBJ2-7,NA,TRBV4-1,14
TGTGCCAGCAGCGTCGGGGAAAAACTGTTTTTT,CASSVGEKLFF,NA,TRBJ1-4,NA,TRBV7-9,11
TGCGCCAGCAGCCTCCAACCCGACAGGGCCACTGAAGCTTTCTTT,CASSLQPDRATEAFF,TRBD1,TRBJ1-1,NA,TRBV4-1,15
TGTGCCAGCAGTTTGGGGGCTGAAAAACTGTTTTTT,CASSLGAEKLFF,NA,TRBJ1-4,few,TRBV12-3/TRBV12-4,12
TGTGCCAGCTCACCGGACAGGGGGCGAAACATTCAGTACTTC,CASSPDRGRNIQYF,TRBD1,TRBJ2-4,NA,TRBV18,14
TGTGCCAGCAGTCCAGGGTACGAGCAGTACTTC,CASSPGYEQYF,NA,TRBJ2-7,NA,TRBV28,11
TGTGCCTGGAGTGTTAGTTCACCCCTCCACTTT,CAWSVSSPLHF,NA,TRBJ1-6,NA,TRBV30,11
TGTGCCAGCATGGGTGCTCCGGGACAGGGTGGATCTGGAAACACCATATATTTT,CASMGAPGQGGSGNTIYF,TRBD1,TRBJ1-3,once,TRBV25-1,18
TGTGCCAGCAGCCAACGGACAGGGACGAACACTGAAGCTTTCTTT,CASSQRTGTNTEAFF,TRBD1,TRBJ1-1,NA,TRBV3-1/TRBV3-2,15
TGTGCCAGCAGCTTGCACAGCTTTTACCACAATCAGCCCCAGCATTTT,CASSLHSFYHNQPQHF,NA,TRBJ1-5,NA,TRBV11-3,16
TGTGCCAGCAGGGGACAGGCTAGATGGAGCAATCAGCCCCAGCATTTT,CASRGQARWSNQPQHF,TRBD1,TRBJ1-5,NA,TRBV2,16
TGTGCCAGTAGTATTGAGGGCTGGAGCTCCTACAATGAGCAGTTCTTC,CASSIEGWSSYNEQFF,NA,TRBJ2-1,NA,TRBV19,16
TGTGCCAGCAGCTTAGAAGTGGGACAGGGGGCTGGAGTCACTGAAGCTTTCTTT,CASSLEVGQGAGVTEAFF,TRBD1,TRBJ1-1,NA,TRBV11-3,18
TGTGCCAGCAGCGCAGGGGGACAGGTATACTATGGCTACACCTTC,CASSAGGQVYYGYTF,TRBD1,TRBJ1-2,NA,TRBV9,15
TGTGCCAGCAGAGGACAGGGGCCCAATCAGCCCCAGCATTTT,CASRGQGPNQPQHF,TRBD1,TRBJ1-5,NA,TRBV3-1/TRBV3-2,14
TGTGCCAGCGGCGCGGGGCATCTAGATCAGCCCCAGCATTTT,CASGAGHLDQPQHF,NA,TRBJ1-5,NA,TRBV6-5,14
TGTGCCAGCAGCTACTCGGGACTGCAGGGTACTCTCTATGGCTACACCTTC,CASSYSGLQGTLYGYTF,NA,TRBJ1-2,NA,TRBV11-3,17
TGCGCCAGCAGCCCAGGACTAGCAGAGGGAGATACGCAGTATTTT,CASSPGLAEGDTQYF,TRBD2,TRBJ2-3,NA,TRBV5-1,15
TGTGCCAGCTCGCGGGCGGGGGAGCGCCATACGCAGTATTTT,CASSRAGERHTQYF,TRBD2,TRBJ2-3,NA,TRBV13,14
TGTGCCAGCAGCTTGGTACAGGGGTCCCAGCAGTACTTC,CASSLVQGSQQYF,TRBD1,TRBJ2-7,few,TRBV5-6,13
TGTGCCAGCAGTTACCAGGCGGGGGTCCAACTCTACGAGCAGTACTTC,CASSYQAGVQLYEQYF,TRBD2,TRBJ2-7,NA,TRBV6-2/TRBV6-3,16
TGTGCCAGCAGTGTTAGAGGATTCACTAATGAAAAACTGTTTTTT,CASSVRGFTNEKLFF,NA,TRBJ1-4,once,TRBV2,15
TGTGCCAGCAGCCTCCCTAGGACAGGGGTCGGGCATGGCTACACCTTC,CASSLPRTGVGHGYTF,TRBD1,TRBJ1-2,once,TRBV7-9,16
TGTGCCATCAGACTGGACAGTGTGAACACTGAAGCTTTCTTT,CAIRLDSVNTEAFF,NA,TRBJ1-1,NA,TRBV10-3,14
TGTGCCAGCAGCCAAACCGGGACAGGGAGACGACTAGGATCCTACGAGCAGTACTTC,CASSQTGTGRRLGSYEQYF,TRBD1,TRBJ2-7,NA,TRBV14,19
TGTGCCAGCAGCCGAAAGCTGGGACAGACCGGCTCTGGGGCCAACGTCCTGACTTTC,CASSRKLGQTGSGANVLTF,TRBD1,TRBJ2-6,NA,TRBV6-6,19
TGTGCCAGCAGCGGGAGGGACAGGGGTTCACCCCTCCACTTT,CASSGRDRGSPLHF,TRBD1,TRBJ1-6,NA,TRBV9,14
TGTGCCAGCAGTCCGACTATTTGGGAAGCTAACTATGGCTACACCTTC,CASSPTIWEANYGYTF,NA,TRBJ1-2,NA,TRBV27,16
TGTGCCAGTAGTATCGGAGGGACCGGCAGCTACGAGCAGTACTTC,CASSIGGTGSYEQYF,NA,TRBJ2-7,NA,TRBV19,15
TGTGCCAGCAGTTCCCAGGGACTAGCGGGCACGTACTTC,CASSSQGLAGTYF,TRBD2,TRBJ2-7,NA,TRBV27,13
TGTGCCAGCAGCCAAGACAGGTCCTACACCTTC,CASSQDRSYTF,NA,TRBJ1-2,NA,TRBV3-1/TRBV3-2,11
TGTGCCAGTAGGACACAGGGGTCCGGAAACACCATATATTTT,CASRTQGSGNTIYF,TRBD1,TRBJ1-3,NA,TRBV19,14